This T cell receptor (beta chain) stems from a study of blood T cell repertoires in COVID-19 (dated by TCRdb to the early 2020s). Study-level background: Samples from collaborators originated in the United States, Italy and Spain and spanned both the acute and convalescent phases of COVID-19. The material from the prospective study consisted of cDNA or gDNA derived from T cells, B-cell-depleted T cells, or PBMCs. Deeply sampled blood TCRbeta repertoires from subjects exposed to, actively infected with, or recovered from COVID-19 were included in the dataset. The repertoires were released in a freely available public database meant as a resource for research on the immune response to SARS-CoV-2. Samples came from the ongoing ImmuneRACE study (first 160 participants) plus 1,254 subjects from 6 global collaborators. A de-identified subject ID, COVID-19 status, age in years and sex were almost always included in the sample metadata. HLA class I and class II types, where available, came from metadata supplied by the sample provider rather than from assay-based typing. Here is what the overall study found, with its caveats: Clinical and demographic metadata were provided uncurated, with the amount varying by source and participant.

This clone was picked up one time. Its antigen is still unknown. Base qualities are not provided; no much larger clone lies one nucleotide away. The immunoSEQ Assay, a bias-controlled multiplex PCR, was used to amplify TCRbeta CDR3 regions from genomic DNA. As for the authors' bioinformatics: Nucleated cell counts per sample were estimated from amplification of reference gene primers within the assay. Sequence reads were collapsed and filtered to measure the absolute abundance of every unique TCRbeta CDR3 rearrangement. For each sample, productive Simpson clonality was calculated as the square root of Simpson's diversity index over productive rearrangements. TCRdb stores this immuneACCESS table with in-frame sequences only. Part of the clones is absent; in the studies checked, under half of the shortfall reflects unresolved V genes, and no reason is known for the rest. Clonal size and the V and J genes are those of that table, whereas D and trimming came from the DNA. The sample profile shows 300,000 to 400,000 clones; around 87% of them were found once. The top ten constitute approximately 1% of the sample.

Participants in the prospective study were enrolled through a virtual design, were aged 18 to 89 years, and lived in approximately 25 United States geographic areas. Cohort assignment in the prospective study relied on participant-reported clinical history from a screening survey and a study questionnaire. For ImmuneRACE Cohort 3, a participant was defined as recovered based on two consecutive negative NP/OP PCR tests, clearance by a healthcare professional, or resolution of symptoms. Mobile phlebotomists in the prospective study collected whole blood, serum and a nasopharyngeal or oropharyngeal swab from every participant. Prospective study participants could optionally give additional blood draws and questionnaires over an approximately two-month period. Before DNA extraction, prospective study blood samples were shipped either frozen or at room temperature. The source material was PBMCs or T cells enriched from blood (not recorded which). This TCR derives from a man aged 18-30 years who had recovered from COVID-19.

CDR3 loop: CASSPGATGGVWYGYTF. The nucleotide sequence reads as follows: TGTGCCAGCTCACCCGGAGCCACAGGGGGAGTATGGTATGGCTACACCTTC. Recombination linked TRBV18 to TRBJ1-2; 8 junctional bases match TRBD1. For this chain, trimming is 3 bases at the V end and 5 bases at the J end, and the number of junction bases without a gene match is 14. Inclusive of the bounding cysteine and phenylalanine, the CDR3 is 17 residues long. Of the read, only the CDR3 DNA is kept; its 51 bases are in frame from base 1. Taken from the germline V gene, the CDR1 and CDR2 loops are KGHSH and LQKENI.